This T cell receptor beta chain was sequenced for a study of PD-L1 blockade in urothelial cancer. Background on the study: Atezolizumab was started by patients in the mid-2010s at 1,200 mg intravenously every 3 weeks. At 6 weeks and at 3 weeks (second dose) after treatment start, blood was analyzed.

Into every PCR, synthetic TCR analog templates were spiked. The assay was immunoSEQ multiplex PCR, and TCRdb's table has in-frame clones only and misses some. The table includes 50,000 to 65,000 clones, around 81% detected once. Documented time point: pretreatment peripheral blood. CDR3 length: 14 amino acids. V was clipped by 4 bases and J by 3 bases, with 14 bases between them. Germline CDR1 is SGHNT and CDR2 is YYREEE (reference sequence). The sequence was collected from a man aged 65 to 79 with urothelial cancer. The chain combines TRBV5-4 with TRBJ2-7; D may be TRBD2 (5 bases). The material sequenced was PBMCs, taken around atezolizumab (anti-PD-L1) treatment. The CDR3 loop is CASSPGLPYYEQYF. CDR3 sequence (DNA): TGTGCCAGCAGCCCCGGACTCCCCTACTACGAGCAGTACTTC.